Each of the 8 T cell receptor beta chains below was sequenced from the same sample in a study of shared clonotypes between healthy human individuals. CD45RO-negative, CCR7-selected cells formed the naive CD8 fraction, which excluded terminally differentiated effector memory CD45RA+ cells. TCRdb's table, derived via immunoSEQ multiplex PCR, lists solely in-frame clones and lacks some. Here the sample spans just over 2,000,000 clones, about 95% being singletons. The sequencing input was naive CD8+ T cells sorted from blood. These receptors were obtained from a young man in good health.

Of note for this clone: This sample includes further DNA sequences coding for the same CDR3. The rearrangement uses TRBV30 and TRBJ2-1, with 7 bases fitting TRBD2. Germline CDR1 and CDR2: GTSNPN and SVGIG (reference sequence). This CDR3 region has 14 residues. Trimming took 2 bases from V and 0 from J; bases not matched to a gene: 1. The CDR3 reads CAWSSGISYNEQFF. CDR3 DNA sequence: TGTGCCTGGAGTAGCGGGATCTCCTACAATGAGCAGTTCTTC. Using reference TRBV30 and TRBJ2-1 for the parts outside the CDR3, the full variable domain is SQTIHQWPATLVQPVGSPLSLECTVEGTSNPNLYWYRQAAGRGLQLLFYSVGIGQISSEVPQNLSASRPQDRQFILSSKKLLLSDSGFYLCAWSSGISYNEQFFGPGTRLTVL.

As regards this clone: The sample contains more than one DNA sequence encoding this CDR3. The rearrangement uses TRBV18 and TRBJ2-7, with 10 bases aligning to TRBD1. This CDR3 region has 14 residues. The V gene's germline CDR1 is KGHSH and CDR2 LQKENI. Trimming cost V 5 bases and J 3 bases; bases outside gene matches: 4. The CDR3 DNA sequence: TGTGCCAGCTCAATCGGACAGGGGGACTACGAGCAGTACTTC. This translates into CASSIGQGDYEQYF.

This CDR3 is CASSQVPKGVDNEQFF. The CDR3 bases are TGTGCCAGCAGCCAAGTCCCGAAGGGGGTTGACAATGAGCAGTTCTTC. This rearrangement joins TRBV4-2 to TRBJ2-1, with a possible D match to TRBD1 (6 bases). CDR1 and CDR2 from the germline V gene are LGHNA and YNFKEQ. Between the trimmed V and J ends, which lost 1 base and 5 bases, there was a span of 15 bases. There are 16 residues in the CDR3.

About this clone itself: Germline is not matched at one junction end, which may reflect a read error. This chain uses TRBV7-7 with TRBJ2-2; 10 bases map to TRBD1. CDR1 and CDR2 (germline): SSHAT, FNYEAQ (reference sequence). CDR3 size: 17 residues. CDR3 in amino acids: CASSLEPRTGGNGELFF. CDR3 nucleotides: TGTGCTAGCAGCTTAGAGCCCCGGACAGGGGGGAACGGGGAGCTGTTTTTT.

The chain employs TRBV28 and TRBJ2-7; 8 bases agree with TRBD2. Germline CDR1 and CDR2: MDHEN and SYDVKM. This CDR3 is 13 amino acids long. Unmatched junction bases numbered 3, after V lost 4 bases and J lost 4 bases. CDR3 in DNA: TGTGCCAGCAGTTCAAGCGGGGGTTACGAGCAGTACTTC. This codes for CASSSSGGYEQYF. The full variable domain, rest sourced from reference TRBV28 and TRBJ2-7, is DVKVTQSSRYLVKRTGEKVFLECVQDMDHENMFWYRQDPGLGLRLIYFSYDVKMKEKGDIPEGYSVSREKKERFSLILESASTNQTSMYLCASSSSGGYEQYFGPGTRLTVT.

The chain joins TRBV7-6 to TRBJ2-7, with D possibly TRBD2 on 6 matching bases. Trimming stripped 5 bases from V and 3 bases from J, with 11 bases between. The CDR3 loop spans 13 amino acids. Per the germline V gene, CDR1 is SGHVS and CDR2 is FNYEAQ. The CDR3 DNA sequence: TGTGCCAGCAGCCCGGGACTTAACTACGAGCAGTACTTC. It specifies CASSPGLNYEQYF.

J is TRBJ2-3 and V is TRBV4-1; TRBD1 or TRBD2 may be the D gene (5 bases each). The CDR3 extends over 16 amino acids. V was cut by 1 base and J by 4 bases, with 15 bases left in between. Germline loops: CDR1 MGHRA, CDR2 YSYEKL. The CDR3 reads CASSQVPGRFADTQYF. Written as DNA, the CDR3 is TGCGCCAGCAGCCAAGTCCCGGGGCGTTTTGCAGATACGCAGTATTTT.

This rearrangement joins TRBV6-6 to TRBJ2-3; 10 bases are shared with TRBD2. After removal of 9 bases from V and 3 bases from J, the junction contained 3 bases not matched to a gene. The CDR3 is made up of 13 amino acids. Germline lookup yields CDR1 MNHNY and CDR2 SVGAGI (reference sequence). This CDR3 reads CASFSGGTDTQYF. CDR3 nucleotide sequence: TGTGCCAGTTTTAGCGGGGGGACAGATACGCAGTATTTT.